These 27 T cell receptor beta chains were sequenced from one sample in a study of blood T cell repertoires in COVID-19 (dated by TCRdb to about 2020). Receptor libraries were prepared by the immunoSEQ multiplex PCR assay. TCRdb retrieved this table from immuneACCESS and kept in-frame rearrangements only. Not all clones are present; in checked studies, unresolved V genes account for under half, and no reason is known for the remainder. The sample table contains approximately 470,000 clones; only one count was recorded for roughly 88% of them. Of the sample, 3.2% is held by the ten largest clones. The sample was peripheral blood. The receptors come from a human donor in a cohort sampled during active COVID-19.

The CDR3 reads CASSPQGYTYEQYF. The DNA of the CDR3 is TGTGCCAGCTCACCCCAGGGATATACCTACGAGCAGTACTTC. This chain joins TRBV18 and TRBJ2-7; tentative D call: TRBD1 (5 bases). The CDR3 sequence is 14 residues long. V lost 3 bases to trimming and J lost 2 bases, with 11 bases between them. The germline V gene has CDR1 KGHSH and CDR2 LQKENI.

The chain joins TRBV29-1 to TRBJ2-5; 7 nucleotides line up with TRBD2. CDR1 and CDR2 (germline): SQVTM, ANQGSEA. This CDR3 region has 18 residues. V lost 3 bases and J lost 0; bases outside the gene matches: 16. The chain's CDR3 is CSVESAGVQPPHQETQYF. The CDR3 DNA is TGCAGCGTTGAGTCCGCGGGAGTTCAACCACCCCACCAAGAGACCCAGTACTTC. Together with reference TRBV29-1 and TRBJ2-5, the CDR3 gives the full variable domain: SAVISQKPSRDICQRGTSLTIQCQVDSQVTMMFWYRQQPGQSLTLIATANQGSEATYESGFVIDKFPISRPNLTFSTLTVSNMSPEDSSIYLCSVESAGVQPPHQETQYFGPGTRLLVL.

V and J are TRBV5-8 and TRBJ2-1, with TRBD2 as a possible D gene (5 bases). CDR1 SGHTS and CDR2 YDEGEE come from the germline V gene. Trimming shortened V by 1 base and J by 5 bases, and 13 bases separated the two germline ends. The CDR3 is 15 residues long. This CDR3 reads CASSLMPGYNNEQFF. In nucleotides, the CDR3 is TGTGCCAGCAGCTTGATGCCGGGGTATAACAATGAGCAGTTCTTC.

This clone occurred once. The chain combines TRBV28 with TRBJ1-2, with TRBD1 matching 9 bases. Germline V gives CDR1 MDHEN, CDR2 SYDVKM. This CDR3 spans 14 amino acids. V was pared by 4 bases and J by 8 bases, with 8 bases of the junction left unmatched. CDR3 DNA sequence: TGTGCCAGCAGTTCAACCTACAGGGGGCAAGGCTACACCTTC. This sequence encodes CASSSTYRGQGYTF.

V is TRBV7-3 and J is TRBJ2-2; TRBD2 might be the D (5 bases). The V and J ends lost 4 bases and 3 bases respectively, with 15 bases between them. This CDR3 is built from 16 residues. CDR1 is SGHTA, CDR2 FQGTGA, per germline. CDR3 nucleotides: TGTGCCAGCAGCTCCCGCACGAGGGTAGACACCGGGGAGCTGTTTTTT. As protein: CASSSRTRVDTGELFF.

On this clone itself: Other DNA sequences within the sample encode an identical CDR3. This rearrangement joins TRBV19 to TRBJ2-5; 8 bases align to TRBD1. With V trimmed by 9 bases and J by 5 bases, 8 bases remained unmatched. The CDR3 has 13 residues. Per the germline V gene, CDR1 is LNHDA and CDR2 is SQIVND (reference sequence). CDR3 region: CASSRTGRETQYF. The CDR3 region has the DNA TGTGCCAGCTCTAGGACAGGGAGGGAGACCCAGTACTTC.

The V gene is TRBV28, the J gene TRBJ2-7; 14 bases fit TRBD2. Germline assignment: CDR1 MDHEN and CDR2 SYDVKM. V shed 2 bases and J 3 bases; nucleotides not matched to a gene: 6. The CDR3 has 17 residues. CDR3: CASSLRLGLAGGYEQYF. The CDR3, as DNA: TGTGCCAGCAGTTTACGGCTTGGACTAGCGGGAGGCTACGAGCAGTACTTC.

This clone has a handful of counts. This chain connects TRBV19 to TRBJ2-7, with 7 nucleotides matching TRBD1. The germline V gene encodes CDR1 LNHDA and CDR2 SQIVND (reference sequence). The CDR3 loop spans 14 amino acids. J gave up 5 bases and V 6 bases, and 10 bases lay outside the gene matches. This CDR3 is CASSQTGPKHEQYF. The CDR3 DNA reads TGTGCCAGTAGCCAGACAGGGCCGAAACACGAGCAGTACTTC.

The chain combines TRBV11-1 with TRBJ1-5; TRBD1 matches 9 bases. Germline V gives CDR1 SGHAT, CDR2 FQDESV (reference sequence). Trimming cost V 1 base and J 4 bases; bases outside gene matches: 2. The CDR3 runs 15 residues. The CDR3 sequence: CASSLDGTGNQPQHF. The CDR3 DNA sequence: TGTGCCAGCAGCTTAGATGGGACAGGGAATCAGCCCCAGCATTTT. The full variable domain, completed using reference TRBV11-1 and TRBJ1-5, is EAEVAQSPRYKITEKSQAVAFWCDPISGHATLYWYRQILGQGPELLVQFQDESVVDDSQLPKDRFSAERLKGVDSTLKIQPAELGDSAMYLCASSLDGTGNQPQHFGDGTRLSIL.

This clone came up once. The chain employs TRBV3-1 (or the pseudogene TRBV3-2) and TRBJ2-3; D is unresolved. Trimming removed 3 bases from V and 2 bases from J, with 3 bases in between. Germline CDR1 is LGHDT and CDR2 is YNNKEL (reference sequence). The CDR3 is made up of 12 amino acids. CDR3 nucleotides: TGTGCCAGCAGCCATTACACAGATACGCAGTATTTT. Protein product: CASSHYTDTQYF.

Remarks on this clone: The junction does not match germline at one end; this may be a read error. The V gene is TRBV7-7, the J gene TRBJ1-6, with 9 positions matching TRBD1. This CDR3 contains 16 residues. Germline V lookup: CDR1 SSHAT, CDR2 FNYEAQ (reference sequence). Here the CDR3 DNA reads TGTGCTAGCACCGGGACAGGGAGCTCCTATAATTCACCCCTCCACTTT. Amino acids: CASTGTGSSYNSPLHF.

This chain links TRBV18 with TRBJ2-1, with 12 bases identical to TRBD1. CDR3 size: 14 residues. J lost 7 bases, V lost 6 bases, and 4 bases had no gene match. Germline CDR1 reads KGHSH; CDR2 reads LQKENI. The CDR3 DNA sequence: TGTGCCAGCTCGCGGGACAGGGGGCGGAATGAGCAGTTCTTC. It encodes CASSRDRGRNEQFF.

The V and J genes are TRBV5-1 and TRBJ1-1, with a possible D match to TRBD1 (6 bases). Germline V CDR1 and CDR2: SGHRS, YFSETQ. This CDR3 comprises 15 residues. The V end lost 1 base, the J end lost 2 bases, and 12 bases lay between the germline ends. The CDR3 nucleotides are TGCGCCAGCAGCTTGATTCAGGGGAAAAACACTGAAGCTTTCTTT. Its translation: CASSLIQGKNTEAFF.

The V and J genes are TRBV21-1 and TRBJ2-7; TRBD2, the D gene given by the table, was not confirmed from the DNA. TRBV21-1 is classified as a pseudogene. The CDR3 loop spans 14 amino acids. The CDR3 DNA follows: TGTGCCAGCAGCCCCAGGACTATAAGGTTTGAGCAGTACTTC. Residues: CASSPRTIRFEQYF.

The rearrangement joins TRBV4-3 to TRBJ2-1, with D perhaps matching TRBD1 (6 bases). Germline V lookup: CDR1 LGHNA, CDR2 YSLEER. The CDR3 totals 18 residues. V lost 4 bases and J lost 2, with 21 bases in between. The CDR3, as DNA: TGCGCCAGCAGCCCCGGGACAACTTTCTCTGGGACCTACAATGAGCAGTTCTTC. Translation: CASSPGTTFSGTYNEQFF.

The chain carries TRBV28 and TRBJ1-1; D gene unclear. The germline V gene has CDR1 MDHEN and CDR2 SYDVKM. The V gene lost 3 bases and the J gene lost 6 bases, with 14 bases spanning the gap. The length of the CDR3 is 14 residues. CDR3 sequence (DNA): TGTGCCAGCAGTTTTTATGGGAGGGAGCCTGAAGCTTTCTTT. It translates to CASSFYGREPEAFF.

The chain carries TRBV27 and TRBJ1-2; D might be TRBD1 (5 bases). This CDR3 contains 16 residues. V was pared by 6 bases and J by 4 bases, with 21 bases between. Germline V gives CDR1 MNHEY, CDR2 SMNVEV (reference sequence). The DNA for the CDR3 is TGTGCCAGCAGCCAAAACCCCCAGGGTTACGCCTATGGCTACACCTTC. Translating it yields CASSQNPQGYAYGYTF.

The CDR3 DNA reads as TGTGCCTGGAGCTTAGACAGGGTGTATGGCTACACCTTC. It is translated as CAWSLDRVYGYTF. V usage is TRBV30 and J usage is TRBJ1-2, with TRBD1 matching 7 bases. V shed 3 bases, J shed 5 bases, and the junction held 6 bases outside the gene matches. The CDR3 totals 13 residues. Germline V gene sequence: CDR1 GTSNPN, CDR2 SVGIG (reference sequence).

The chain recombines TRBV28 with TRBJ2-7; a possible D gene is TRBD2 (5 bases). The CDR3 is made up of 12 amino acids. V dropped 3 bases and J dropped 7 bases, with 10 bases sitting between them. Looked up from germline, CDR1 is MDHEN and CDR2 is SYDVKM. In DNA form, the CDR3 reads TGTGCCAGCAGTTTGTGGCAGCGGGAGCAGTACTTC. As protein: CASSLWQREQYF.

In regard to this clone: This sample includes further DNA sequences coding for the same CDR3. The rearrangement links TRBV6-6 to TRBJ2-7; D is uncertain. CDR1 is MNHNY and CDR2 is SVGAGI in the germline V gene (reference sequence). Trimming removed 6 bases from V and 4 bases from J, with 7 bases in between. This CDR3 comprises 11 residues. CDR3 sequence (DNA): TGTGCCAGCAGCCCCTCTTACGAGCAGTACTTC. Residues: CASSPSYEQYF.

V usage is TRBV18 and J usage is TRBJ2-1; 8 nucleotides agree with TRBD1. Trimming at V came to 6 bases and at J to 5 bases, leaving 9 bases not matched to a gene. There are 15 residues in the CDR3. Germline V gene lookup returns CDR1 KGHSH and CDR2 LQKENI. In DNA form, the CDR3 reads TGTGCCAGCTCGCGTTCAGGGGGCGCGAACAATGAGCAGTTCTTC. This codes for CASSRSGGANNEQFF.

This chain joins TRBV6-1 and TRBJ2-5; D is perhaps TRBD2 (6 bases). The length of the CDR3 is 16 residues. Germline V CDR1 and CDR2: MNHNS, SASEGT. Between the trimmed V and J ends, which lost 3 bases and 1 base, there was a span of 15 bases. The CDR3 is CASSDHSGRIQETQYF. The CDR3 DNA is TGTGCCAGCAGTGACCATAGCGGAAGAATCCAAGAGACCCAGTACTTC.

This chain links TRBV28 with TRBJ1-2; D perhaps matches TRBD1 (6 bases). The CDR3 runs to 14 residues. Trimming pared 5 bases from V and 5 bases from J, leaving 15 bases between. Per the germline V gene, CDR1 is MDHEN and CDR2 is SYDVKM. The CDR3 DNA is TGTGCCAGCAGTGGCGGCGGGGGCAGGTATGGCTACACCTTC. Translation gives CASSGGGGRYGYTF.

CDR3 amino acids: CASSQDRNNEQFF. CDR3 coding DNA: TGCGCCAGCAGCCAAGATAGAAACAATGAGCAGTTCTTC. V usage is TRBV4-1 and J usage is TRBJ2-1; D remains ambiguous. Trimming took 0 bases from V and 5 from J, leaving 5 bases between them. Germline V CDR1 and CDR2: MGHRA, YSYEKL. The CDR3 is 13 residues long.

The sample holds one count of this clone. The V and J genes are TRBV7-8 and TRBJ2-1; TRBD2 is a possible D gene (5 bases). This CDR3 has 15 amino acids. Trimming pared 0 bases from V and 7 bases from J, leaving 13 bases between. Germline V gene lookup returns CDR1 SGHVS and CDR2 FQNEAQ. The CDR3 DNA is TGTGCCAGCAGCTTAGCGCGGGTCTCGAGGAATGAGCAGTTCTTC. This sequence encodes CASSLARVSRNEQFF.

About this clone itself: This sample also contains other DNA sequences that code for the same CDR3. V gene TRBV7-9 combines with J gene TRBJ1-1, with D uncertain. Germline CDR1 SEHNR, CDR2 FQNEAQ (reference sequence). The CDR3 has 13 residues. Trimming removed 2 bases from V and 3 bases from J, with 7 bases in between. The CDR3 spells CASSLTGDTEAFF. The CDR3 bases are TGTGCCAGCAGCTTAACCGGGGACACTGAAGCTTTCTTT.

This chain uses TRBV5-1 with TRBJ1-4; D unclear. There are 13 residues in the CDR3. Trimming removed 0 bases at V and 6 bases at J, with 6 bases between. Germline lookup yields CDR1 SGHRS and CDR2 YFSETQ. The CDR3 spells CASSLASDEKLFF. In DNA, the CDR3 is TGCGCCAGCAGCTTGGCAAGCGATGAAAAACTGTTTTTT.